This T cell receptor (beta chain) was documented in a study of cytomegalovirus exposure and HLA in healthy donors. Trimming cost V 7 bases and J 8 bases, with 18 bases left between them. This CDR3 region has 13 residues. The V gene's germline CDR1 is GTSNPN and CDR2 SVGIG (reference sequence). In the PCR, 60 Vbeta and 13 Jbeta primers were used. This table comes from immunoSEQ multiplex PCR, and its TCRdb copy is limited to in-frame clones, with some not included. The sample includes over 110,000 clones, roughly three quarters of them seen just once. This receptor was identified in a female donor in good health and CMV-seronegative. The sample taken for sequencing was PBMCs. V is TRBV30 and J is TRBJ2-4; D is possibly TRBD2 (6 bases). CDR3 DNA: TGTGCCTACAGTTCGGAGGGGCCGGACATTCAGTACTTC. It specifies CAYSSEGPDIQYF.